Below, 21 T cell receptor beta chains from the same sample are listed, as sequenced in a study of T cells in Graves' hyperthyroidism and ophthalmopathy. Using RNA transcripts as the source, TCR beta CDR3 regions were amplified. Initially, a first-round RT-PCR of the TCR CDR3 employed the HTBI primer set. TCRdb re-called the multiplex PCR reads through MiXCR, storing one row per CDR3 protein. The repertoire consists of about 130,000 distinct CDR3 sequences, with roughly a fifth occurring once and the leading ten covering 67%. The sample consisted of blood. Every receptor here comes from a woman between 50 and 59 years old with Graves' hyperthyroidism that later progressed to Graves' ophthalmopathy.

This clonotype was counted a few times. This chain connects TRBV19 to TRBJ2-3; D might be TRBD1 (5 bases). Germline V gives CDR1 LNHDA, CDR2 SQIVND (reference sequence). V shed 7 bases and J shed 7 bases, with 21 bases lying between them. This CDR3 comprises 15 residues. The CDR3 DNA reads TGTGCCAGTACCCTCGGCGCAGGGAATCTCCATACGCAGTATTTT. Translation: CASTLGAGNLHTQYF.

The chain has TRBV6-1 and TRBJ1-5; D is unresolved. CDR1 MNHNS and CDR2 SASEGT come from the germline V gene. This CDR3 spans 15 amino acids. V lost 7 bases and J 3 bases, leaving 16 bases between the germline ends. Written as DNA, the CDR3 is TGTGCCAGCATTGGACCGAACTCCCTCAATCAGCCCCAGCATTTT. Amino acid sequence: CASIGPNSLNQPQHF.

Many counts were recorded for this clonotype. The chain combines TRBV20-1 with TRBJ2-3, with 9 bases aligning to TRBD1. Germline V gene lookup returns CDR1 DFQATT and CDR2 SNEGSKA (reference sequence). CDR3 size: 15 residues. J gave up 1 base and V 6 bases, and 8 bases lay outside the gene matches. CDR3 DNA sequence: TGCAGTGCAACAAACAGGGGGCAAGGCACAGATACGCAGTATTTT. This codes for CSATNRGQGTDTQYF.

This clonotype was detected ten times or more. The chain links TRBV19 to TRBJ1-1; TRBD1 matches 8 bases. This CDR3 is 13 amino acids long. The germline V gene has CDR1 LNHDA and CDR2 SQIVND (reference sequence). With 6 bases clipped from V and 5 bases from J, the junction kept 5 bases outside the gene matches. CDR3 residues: CASRPTGGTEAFF. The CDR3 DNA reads TGTGCCAGTAGACCTACAGGGGGAACTGAAGCTTTCTTT.

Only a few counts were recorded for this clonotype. CDR3 in DNA: TGTGCCAGCAGCCCCCGGGGCCCTAATGAAAAACTGTTTTTT. This sequence encodes CASSPRGPNEKLFF. This chain connects TRBV7-2 to TRBJ1-4; tentatively, D is TRBD1 (5 bases). The CDR3 covers 14 residues. Germline V gene lookup returns CDR1 SGHTA and CDR2 FQGNSA. V shed 5 bases and J shed 3 bases, with 10 bases lying between them. The entire variable domain, with the rest obtained from reference TRBV7-2 and TRBJ1-4, is as follows: GAGVSQSPSNKVTEKGKDVELRCDPISGHTALYWYRQSLGQGLEFLIYFQGNSAPDKSGLPSDRFSAERTGGSVSTLTIQRTQQEDSAVYLCASSPRGPNEKLFFGSGTQLSVL.

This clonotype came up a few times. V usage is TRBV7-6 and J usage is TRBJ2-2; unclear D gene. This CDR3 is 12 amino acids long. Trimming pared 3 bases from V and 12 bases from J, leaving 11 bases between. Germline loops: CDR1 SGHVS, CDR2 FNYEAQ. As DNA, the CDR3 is TGTGCCAGCAGCTTCGCCCTGAACAAGCTGTTTTTT. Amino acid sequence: CASSFALNKLFF.

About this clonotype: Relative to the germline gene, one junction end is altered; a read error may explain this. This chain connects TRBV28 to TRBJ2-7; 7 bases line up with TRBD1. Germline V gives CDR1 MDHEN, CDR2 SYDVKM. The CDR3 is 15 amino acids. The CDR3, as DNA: TGTGCCAGCAGTGGCGTAGGGACAGACTCCTACGAGCAGCACTTC. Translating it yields CASSGVGTDSYEQHF.

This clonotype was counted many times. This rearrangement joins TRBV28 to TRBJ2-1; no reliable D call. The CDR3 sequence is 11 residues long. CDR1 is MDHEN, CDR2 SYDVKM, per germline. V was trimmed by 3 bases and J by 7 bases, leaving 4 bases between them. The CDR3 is CASSFTNEQFF. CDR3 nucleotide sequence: TGTGCCAGCAGTTTTACTAATGAGCAGTTCTTC.

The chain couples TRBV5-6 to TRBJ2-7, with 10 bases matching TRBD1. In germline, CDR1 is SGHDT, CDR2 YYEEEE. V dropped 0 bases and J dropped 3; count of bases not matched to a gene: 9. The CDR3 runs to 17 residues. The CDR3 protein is CASSLGPGQGRGYEQYF. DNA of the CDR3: TGTGCCAGCAGCTTGGGCCCGGGACAGGGGAGAGGCTACGAGCAGTACTTC.

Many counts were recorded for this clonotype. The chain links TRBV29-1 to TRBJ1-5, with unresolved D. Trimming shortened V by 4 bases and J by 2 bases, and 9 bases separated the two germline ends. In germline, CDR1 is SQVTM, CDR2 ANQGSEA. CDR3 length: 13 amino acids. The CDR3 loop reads CSVAGNGNQPQHF. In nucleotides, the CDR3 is TGCAGCGTTGCCGGGAACGGCAATCAGCCCCAGCATTTT.

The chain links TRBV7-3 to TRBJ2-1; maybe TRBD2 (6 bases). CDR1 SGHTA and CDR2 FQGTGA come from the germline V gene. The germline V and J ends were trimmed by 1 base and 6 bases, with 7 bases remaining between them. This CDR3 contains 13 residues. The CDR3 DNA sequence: TGTGCCAGCAGCTTAAAGACTAGCAATGAGCAGTTCTTC. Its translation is CASSLKTSNEQFF.

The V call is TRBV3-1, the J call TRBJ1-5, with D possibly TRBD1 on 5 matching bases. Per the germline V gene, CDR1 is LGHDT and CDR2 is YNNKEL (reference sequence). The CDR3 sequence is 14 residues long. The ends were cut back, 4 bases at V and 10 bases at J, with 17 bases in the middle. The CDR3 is CASSLSGGRGPQHF. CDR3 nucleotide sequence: TGTGCCAGCAGCCTCAGCGGGGGACGGGGTCCCCAGCATTTT.

The CDR3 coding sequence is TGTGCCATGGCCGGGACAGAGAACACTGAAGCTTTCTTT. Residues: CAMAGTENTEAFF. The V and J genes are TRBV6-2 or TRBV6-3 and TRBJ1-1, with TRBD1 identical over 7 bases. V dropped 10 bases and J dropped 1; count of bases not matched to a gene: 6. Germline V gene sequence: CDR1 MNHEY, CDR2 SVGEGT. This CDR3 has 13 residues.

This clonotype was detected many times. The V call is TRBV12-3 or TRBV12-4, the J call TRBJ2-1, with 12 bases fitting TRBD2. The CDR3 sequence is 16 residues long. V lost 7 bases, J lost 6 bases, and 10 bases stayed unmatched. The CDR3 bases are TGTGCCAGCATTAGGACTAGCGGGACCTATCCCAATGAGCAGTTCTTC. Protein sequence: CASIRTSGTYPNEQFF.

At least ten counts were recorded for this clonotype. DNA of the CDR3: TGTGCCAGCAGTTTACACGGACAGGGAGAAGCTTTCTTT. Translated: CASSLHGQGEAFF. The chain uses TRBV12-3 or TRBV12-4 and TRBJ1-1, with 8 bases aligning to TRBD1. Germline trimming cut 2 bases from V and 8 bases from J; bases unmatched to any gene: 4. The CDR3 sequence is 13 residues long.

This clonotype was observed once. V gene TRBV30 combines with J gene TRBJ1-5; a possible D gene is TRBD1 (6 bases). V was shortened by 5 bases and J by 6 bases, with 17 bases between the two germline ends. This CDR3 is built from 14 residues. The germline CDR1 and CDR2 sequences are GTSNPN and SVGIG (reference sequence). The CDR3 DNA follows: TGTGCCTGGGGTGGAGGACAGAAAAGTCAGCCCCAGCATTTT. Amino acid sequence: CAWGGGQKSQPQHF.

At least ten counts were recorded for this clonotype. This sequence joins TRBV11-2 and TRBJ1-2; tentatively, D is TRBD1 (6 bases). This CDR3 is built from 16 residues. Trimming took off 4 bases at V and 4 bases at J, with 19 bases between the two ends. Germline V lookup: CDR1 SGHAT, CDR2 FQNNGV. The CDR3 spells CASSSLRGGRVYGYTF. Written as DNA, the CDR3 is TGTGCCAGCAGCTCCCTCCGCGGGGGGCGCGTCTATGGCTACACCTTC.

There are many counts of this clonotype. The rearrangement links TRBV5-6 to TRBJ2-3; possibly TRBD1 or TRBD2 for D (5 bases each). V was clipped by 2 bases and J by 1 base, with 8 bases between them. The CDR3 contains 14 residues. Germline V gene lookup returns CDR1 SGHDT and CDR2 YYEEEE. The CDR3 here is CASSFGGRTDTQYF. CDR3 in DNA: TGTGCCAGCAGCTTTGGGGGACGCACAGATACGCAGTATTTT.

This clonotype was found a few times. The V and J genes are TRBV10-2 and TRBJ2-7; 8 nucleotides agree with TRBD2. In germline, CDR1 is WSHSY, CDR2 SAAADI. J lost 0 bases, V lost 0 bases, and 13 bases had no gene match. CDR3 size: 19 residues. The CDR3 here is CASSESIEPGGPPSYEQYF. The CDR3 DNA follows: TGCGCCAGCAGTGAGTCGATCGAGCCGGGAGGGCCGCCCTCCTACGAGCAGTACTTC.

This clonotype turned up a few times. In DNA, the CDR3 is TGTGCCAGCAGCCCCGGACTAGCGGGAGAAGAGCAGTTCTTC. Amino acid sequence: CASSPGLAGEEQFF. The gene calls are TRBV5-5 and TRBJ2-1; 13 nucleotides match TRBD2. CDR3 length equals 14 residues. With 4 bases clipped from V and 10 bases from J, the junction kept 5 bases outside the gene matches. The V gene's germline CDR1 is SGHKS and CDR2 YYEKEE (reference sequence). Full variable domain (outside the CDR3, taken from reference TRBV5-5 and TRBJ2-1): DAGVTQSPTHLIKTRGQQVTLRCSPISGHKSVSWYQQVLGQGPQFIFQYYEKEERGRGNFPDRFSARQFPNYSSELNVNALLLGDSALYLCASSPGLAGEEQFFGPGTRLTVL.

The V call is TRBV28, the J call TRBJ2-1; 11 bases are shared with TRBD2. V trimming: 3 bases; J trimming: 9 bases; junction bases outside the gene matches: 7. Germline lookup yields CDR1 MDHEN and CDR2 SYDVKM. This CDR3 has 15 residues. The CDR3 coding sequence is TGTGCCAGCAGTTTTGGAGTAGCGGGAGGGTTTGAGCAGTTCTTC. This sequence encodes CASSFGVAGGFEQFF.